This TCR beta chain was recovered during a study of blood T cell repertoires in COVID-19. Study context: Sites across the United States, Italy and Spain contributed samples from acute and convalescent COVID-19.

Data came from immunoSEQ multiplex PCR; TCRdb stores just in-frame clones and leaves some out. Of fewer than 300,000 clones listed, 75% to 95% are singletons. Sequencing input: PBMCs or T cells enriched from blood (not recorded which). This clonotype was sampled from a woman between 25 and 40 years old who had recovered from COVID-19.

The CDR3 loop is CASSLGVEGNEKLFF. The CDR3, as DNA: TGTGCCAGCAGCTTGGGCGTTGAGGGAAATGAAAAACTGTTTTTT. The chain joins TRBV5-6 to TRBJ1-4; no reliable D call. Trimming left V 0 bases short and J 5 bases short, with 11 bases between. Germline V lookup: CDR1 SGHDT, CDR2 YYEEEE. The CDR3 runs to 15 residues. Looking up the rest from reference TRBV5-6 and TRBJ1-4 gives the full variable domain: DAGVTQSPTHLIKTRGQQVTLRCSPKSGHDTVSWYQQALGQGPQFIFQYYEEEERQRGNFPDRFSGHQFPNYSSELNVNALLLGDSALYLCASSLGVEGNEKLFFGSGTQLSVL.